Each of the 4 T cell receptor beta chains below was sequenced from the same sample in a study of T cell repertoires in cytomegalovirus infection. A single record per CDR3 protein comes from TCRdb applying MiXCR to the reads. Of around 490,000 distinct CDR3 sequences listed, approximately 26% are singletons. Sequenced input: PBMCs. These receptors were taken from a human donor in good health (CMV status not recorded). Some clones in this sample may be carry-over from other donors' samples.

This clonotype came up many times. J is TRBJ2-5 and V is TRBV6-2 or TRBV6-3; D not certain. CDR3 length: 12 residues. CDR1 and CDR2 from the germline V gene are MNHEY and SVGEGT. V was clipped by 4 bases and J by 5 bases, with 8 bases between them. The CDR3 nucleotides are TGTGCCAGCAGTTTCGTGGGGGAGACCCAGTACTTC. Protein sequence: CASSFVGETQYF.

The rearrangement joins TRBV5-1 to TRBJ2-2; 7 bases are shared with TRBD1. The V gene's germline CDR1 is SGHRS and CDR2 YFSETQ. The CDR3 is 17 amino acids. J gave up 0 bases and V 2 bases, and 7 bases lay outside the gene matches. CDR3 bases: TGCGCCAGCAGCTTTTCACTGGGACAGCCGAACACCGGGGAGCTGTTTTTT. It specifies CASSFSLGQPNTGELFF.

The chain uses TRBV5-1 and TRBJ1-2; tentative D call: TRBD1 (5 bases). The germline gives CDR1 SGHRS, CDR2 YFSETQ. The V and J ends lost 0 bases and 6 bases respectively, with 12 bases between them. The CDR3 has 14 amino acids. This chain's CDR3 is CASSLGAPRDGYTF. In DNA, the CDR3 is TGCGCCAGCAGCTTGGGTGCCCCCAGGGATGGCTACACCTTC.

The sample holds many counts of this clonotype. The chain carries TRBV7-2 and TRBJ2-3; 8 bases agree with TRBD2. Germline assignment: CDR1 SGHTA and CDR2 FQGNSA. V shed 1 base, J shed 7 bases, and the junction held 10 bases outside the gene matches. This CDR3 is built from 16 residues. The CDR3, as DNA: TGTGCCAGCAGCTTAGGCGGGAGGCCCATGGAATATACGCAGTATTTT. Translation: CASSLGGRPMEYTQYF.